The 21 T cell receptor beta chains below all came from one sample that was sequenced in a study of blood T cell repertoires in COVID-19 (dated by TCRdb to the early 2020s). The library was produced with the immunoSEQ multiplex PCR assay. The table comes from immuneACCESS by way of TCRdb, which keeps in-frame sequences with V and J called. Part of the clones is missing from these tables; in studies checked, under half for an unresolved V gene and the rest for unknown reasons. This sample gives over 85,000 clones in total; more than 65% of them show up just once. Clones ranked in the top ten supply 3% to 4% of the sample. Sequencing was performed on peripheral blood. The receptors here all came from a woman older than 75 with acute or convalescent COVID-19.

The chain carries TRBV6-2 or TRBV6-3 and TRBJ2-1; no firm D call. The germline V and J ends were trimmed by 3 bases and 6 bases, with 12 bases remaining between them. Germline V gene lookup returns CDR1 MNHEY and CDR2 SVGEGT. The CDR3 runs 14 residues. The CDR3 region has the DNA TGTGCCAGCAGTTATCAGGCAATCGGCAATGAGCAGTTCTTC. This gives the protein CASSYQAIGNEQFF.

This clone has just a few counts. The chain carries TRBV6-5 and TRBJ1-3; 7 nucleotides match TRBD1. The CDR3 length is 14 residues. The germline V gene encodes CDR1 MNHEY and CDR2 SVGAGI. V shed 6 bases, J shed 2 bases, and the junction held 4 bases outside the gene matches. CDR3 amino acids: CASRNRGAGNTIYF. Written as DNA, the CDR3 is TGTGCCAGCAGGAACAGGGGTGCTGGAAACACCATATATTTT.

J is TRBJ1-2 and V is TRBV6-5; D gene uncertain. The ends were cut back, 4 bases at V and 0 bases at J, with 15 bases in the middle. This CDR3 contains 16 residues. Germline V gene sequence: CDR1 MNHEY, CDR2 SVGAGI. The CDR3: CASSSGSGSPNYGYTF. CDR3 sequence (DNA): TGTGCCAGCAGTTCGGGAAGCGGCAGTCCTAACTATGGCTACACCTTC.

The chain joins TRBV6-5 to TRBJ1-1; 10 bases match TRBD1. J gave up 13 bases and V 2 bases, and 7 bases lay outside the gene matches. CDR1 MNHEY and CDR2 SVGAGI come from the germline V gene. This CDR3 comprises 13 residues. CDR3 nucleotide sequence: TGTGCCAGCAGTTACCGGGACAGGGGACCGATTTTCTTT. Translating gives CASSYRDRGPIFF.

V usage is TRBV4-1 and J usage is TRBJ1-4; 7 nucleotides align to TRBD1. Germline V lookup: CDR1 MGHRA, CDR2 YSYEKL. V dropped 7 bases and J dropped 8; count of bases not matched to a gene: 7. The CDR3 runs 13 residues. CDR3 protein: CASKGQVLEKLFF. In DNA, the CDR3 is TGCGCCAGCAAAGGACAGGTTCTGGAAAAACTGTTTTTT.

The chain carries TRBV9 and TRBJ1-1; D gene uncertain. The V gene lost 2 bases and the J gene lost 11 bases, with 16 bases spanning the gap. The CDR3 loop spans 13 amino acids. Germline assignment: CDR1 SGDLS and CDR2 YYNGEE. CDR3 protein: CASSVSELSSAFF. The CDR3 DNA is TGTGCCAGCAGCGTTTCCGAATTGAGTTCCGCTTTCTTT.

The gene calls are TRBV11-2 and TRBJ2-5; 8 nucleotides agree with TRBD2. The CDR3 totals 17 residues. Looked up from germline, CDR1 is SGHAT and CDR2 is FQNNGV. V was clipped by 5 bases and J by 4 bases; unmatched bases: 15. This chain's CDR3 is CASSSPGSGRYVETQYF. The CDR3 DNA follows: TGTGCCAGCAGCAGTCCTGGCAGCGGGAGATACGTAGAGACCCAGTACTTC. Together with reference TRBV11-2 and TRBJ2-5, the CDR3 gives the full variable domain: EAGVAQSPRYKIIEKRQSVAFWCNPISGHATLYWYQQILGQGPKLLIQFQNNGVVDDSQLPKDRFSAERLKGVDSTLKIQPAKLEDSAVYLCASSSPGSGRYVETQYFGPGTRLLVL.

This chain joins TRBV3-1 (or the pseudogene TRBV3-2) and TRBJ2-5; 11 nucleotides align to TRBD1. After removal of 5 bases from V and 5 bases from J, the junction contained 4 bases not matched to a gene. The CDR3 loop spans 14 amino acids. The germline V gene encodes CDR1 LGHDT and CDR2 YNNKEL (reference sequence). The CDR3 sequence is CASSSGTGGETQYF. As DNA, the CDR3 is TGTGCCAGCAGCTCGGGGACAGGGGGGGAGACCCAGTACTTC.

The chain recombines TRBV3-1 (or the pseudogene TRBV3-2) with TRBJ2-5, with a tentative D call TRBD1 (5 bases). This CDR3 is built from 15 residues. Trimming left V 3 bases short and J 5 bases short, with 16 bases between. Germline CDR1 LGHDT, CDR2 YNNKEL (reference sequence). CDR3 protein: CASSHAAMGRETQYF. CDR3 DNA: TGTGCCAGCAGCCATGCCGCGATGGGGCGGGAGACCCAGTACTTC.

The chain employs TRBV19 and TRBJ1-4; D not resolved. Trimming pared 5 bases from V and 6 bases from J, leaving 10 bases between. The CDR3 is 13 residues long. Germline lookup yields CDR1 LNHDA and CDR2 SQIVND (reference sequence). CDR3 nucleotides: TGTGCCAGTAGTTCGGTCCTAGATGAAAAACTGTTTTTT. Translation: CASSSVLDEKLFF.

V gene TRBV6-2 or TRBV6-3 combines with J gene TRBJ1-2; D gene unclear. V lost 6 bases and J 4 bases, leaving 12 bases between the germline ends. The CDR3 has 13 residues. Germline lookup yields CDR1 MNHEY and CDR2 SVGEGT. The CDR3 coding sequence is TGTGCCAGCAGCCCCCGGAGCAGCTATGGCTACACCTTC. Protein product: CASSPRSSYGYTF.

V is TRBV18 and J is TRBJ2-3, with 9 bases identical to TRBD1. This CDR3 is 15 amino acids long. The V gene end was trimmed by 6 bases and the J gene end by 3 bases; junction bases not matched to a gene: 7. In germline, CDR1 is KGHSH, CDR2 LQKENI. CDR3 DNA sequence: TGTGCCAGCTCCCCAACCGGACAGGGGACAGATACGCAGTATTTT. The encoded protein is CASSPTGQGTDTQYF.

The rearrangement uses TRBV10-1 and TRBJ2-3, with a tentative D call TRBD2 (6 bases). Deletions cut 0 bases from V and 4 bases from J, with 8 bases between. Germline CDR1 WNHNN, CDR2 SYGVQD (reference sequence). The CDR3 spans 14 residues. The CDR3 DNA reads as TGCGCCAGCAGTGAGTCCACGGGAGCAGATACGCAGTATTTT. Translated: CASSESTGADTQYF.

This clone was found a few times. The CDR3 bases are TGTGCCAGCAGCTTACAGGGTGGGCCGCTCAACCAAGAGACCCAGTACTTC. Encoded protein: CASSLQGGPLNQETQYF. V is TRBV7-2 and J is TRBJ2-5, with D tentatively TRBD1 (5 bases). Per the germline V gene, CDR1 is SGHTA and CDR2 is FQGNSA. The CDR3 consists of 17 residues. Trimming removed 2 bases from V and 0 bases from J, with 16 bases in between.

This chain uses TRBV7-8 with TRBJ2-1, with a weak D call TRBD2 (5 bases). The CDR3 is 16 amino acids. Germline V gives CDR1 SGHVS, CDR2 FQNEAQ. V shed 6 bases and J shed 4 bases, with 19 bases lying between them. The CDR3 region has the DNA TGTGCCAGCAGGACCTACGGAGGTCGCGGGTACAATGAGCAGTTCTTC. Translated: CASRTYGGRGYNEQFF.

This chain uses TRBV5-1 with TRBJ1-1; 7 nucleotides match TRBD1. The CDR3 contains 15 residues. V shed 3 bases, J shed 1 base, and the junction held 6 bases outside the gene matches. Per germline, CDR1 SGHRS and CDR2 YFSETQ. The CDR3 loop is CASSSTTGANTEAFF. The DNA for the CDR3 is TGCGCCAGCAGCTCCACAACAGGGGCGAACACTGAAGCTTTCTTT. The full variable domain, rest sourced from reference TRBV5-1 and TRBJ1-1, is KAGVTQTPRYLIKTRGQQVTLSCSPISGHRSVSWYQQTPGQGLQFLFEYFSETQRNKGNFPGRFSGRQFSNSRSEMNVSTLELGDSALYLCASSSTTGANTEAFFGQGTRLTVV.

The rearrangement links TRBV18 to TRBJ2-6, with D perhaps matching TRBD1 (5 bases). CDR1 is KGHSH and CDR2 is LQKENI in the germline V gene. The CDR3 spans 16 residues. V lost 3 bases to trimming and J lost 0 bases, with 9 bases between them. CDR3 in DNA: TGTGCCAGCTCACCCCAGGACATCTCTGGGGCCAACGTCCTGACTTTC. Protein: CASSPQDISGANVLTF.

This clone was detected only once. The gene calls are TRBV29-1 and TRBJ2-5; 7 bases agree with TRBD2. Germline lookup yields CDR1 SQVTM and CDR2 ANQGSEA. The CDR3 is 15 amino acids. The junction had 8 bases not matched to a gene; V was cut back by 4 bases and J by 0 bases. In nucleotides, the CDR3 is TGCAGCGTTGGTGGTGGGAGGGGATACCAAGAGACCCAGTACTTC. It specifies CSVGGGRGYQETQYF.

This chain joins TRBV7-9 and TRBJ1-2; no reliable D call. CDR3 size: 13 residues. Germline V gives CDR1 SEHNR, CDR2 FQNEAQ (reference sequence). The V end lost 5 bases, the J end lost 6 bases, and 13 bases lay between the germline ends. CDR3 bases: TGTGCCAGCAGCCCACTCAACGGGGATGGCTACACCTTC. This translates into CASSPLNGDGYTF.

Judged by abundance, this clone is medium-sized. The genes are TRBV16 and TRBJ2-1; TRBD2 matches 11 bases. There are 16 residues in the CDR3. Per the germline V gene, CDR1 is KGHSY and CDR2 is FQNENV. The trim removed 3 bases at V and 8 bases at J, leaving 9 bases unmatched. This CDR3 is CASSQLTSGALDEQFF. CDR3 coding DNA: TGTGCCAGCAGCCAGTTGACTAGCGGGGCGTTAGATGAGCAGTTCTTC.

The V and J genes are TRBV6-5 and TRBJ1-6, with a weak D call TRBD1 (6 bases). This CDR3 has 14 residues. V was clipped by 2 bases and J by 4 bases, with 6 bases between them. Germline assignment: CDR1 MNHEY and CDR2 SVGAGI. The CDR3 is CASSYGQYNSPLHF. The DNA for the CDR3 is TGTGCCAGCAGTTACGGACAGTATAATTCACCCCTCCACTTT.